The clone carrying this T cell receptor beta chain was found many times. This entry belongs to a study of T-cell reconstitution after alpha-beta-depleted transplantation in children. Researchers prepared the TCRbeta library using unique molecular identifiers, the study reports. TCRdb reprocessed the PCR reads via MiXCR and lists one record per CDR3 protein. The sample gives 280,000 or so distinct CDR3 sequences, 9.5% to 13% of which show up once; around 22% is in the top ten. The clonotype was recovered from a male patient between 2 and 15 years old who had a stem cell transplant for chronic granulomatous disease, so the T cells may come from the graft donor. The sequencing here drew on peripheral blood, taken 180 days after TCRalphabeta/CD19-depleted stem cell transplant.

The CDR3 region is CASSVGLAGSLQETQYF. The CDR3 DNA reads TGTGCCAGCAGCGTGGGACTAGCGGGGAGCCTCCAAGAGACCCAGTACTTC. The chain joins TRBV7-9 to TRBJ2-5, with 13 nucleotides matching TRBD2. The length of the CDR3 is 17 residues. The J segment lost 1 base and the V segment lost 5 bases, leaving 7 bases of the junction unmatched. The germline V gene has CDR1 SEHNR and CDR2 FQNEAQ (reference sequence).